The clone carrying this T cell receptor beta chain was observed a handful of times. Antigen: not known. Germline V CDR1 and CDR2: SEHNR, FQNEAQ (reference sequence). Unmatched junction bases numbered 6, after V lost 1 base and J lost 5 bases. This CDR3 has 15 amino acids. The record originates from a study of spatial heterogeneity in lung cancer. Study as a whole: Samples came from 65 to 75 TRACERx patients with untreated early-stage lung cancer. The average count in raw reads for each unique TCR and UMI combination exceeded eight appearances.

Study-level findings and limits: The study found ubiquitous expanded tumor TCRs in blood more at resection than follow-up.

TCRdb ran MiXCR on the 5' RACE reads and lists one entry per CDR3 protein. The sample consists of 35,000 to 55,000 distinct CDR3 sequences, approximately 22% of them appearing once. Time point denoted: blood at routine non-recurrence follow-up after resection. Without sorting, whole RNA was sequenced from tumor, nontumor lung or frozen PBMC. The starting material was PBMCs, obtained at follow-up. This receptor was identified in a female donor with early-stage non-small cell lung cancer. V usage is TRBV7-9 and J usage is TRBJ2-3, with 7 bases lining up with TRBD1. The chain's CDR3 is CASSLEGAGKDTQYF. Here the CDR3 DNA reads TGTGCCAGCAGCTTAGAGGGGGCCGGTAAAGATACGCAGTATTTT.